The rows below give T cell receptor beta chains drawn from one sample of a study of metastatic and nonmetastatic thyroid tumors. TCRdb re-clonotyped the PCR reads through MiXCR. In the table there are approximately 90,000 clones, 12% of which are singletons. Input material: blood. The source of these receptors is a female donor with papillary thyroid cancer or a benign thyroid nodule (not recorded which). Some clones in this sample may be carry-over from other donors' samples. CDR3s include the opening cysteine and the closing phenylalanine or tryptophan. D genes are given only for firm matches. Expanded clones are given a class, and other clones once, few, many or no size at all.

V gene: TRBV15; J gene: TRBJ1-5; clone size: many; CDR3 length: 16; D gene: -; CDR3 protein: CATSRARVAVNQPQHF; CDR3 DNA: TGTGCCACCAGCAGAGCCCGGGTGGCAGTCAATCAGCCCCAGCATTTT
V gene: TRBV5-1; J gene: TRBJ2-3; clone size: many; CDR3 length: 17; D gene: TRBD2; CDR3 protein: CASSLGLAGTSTDTQYF; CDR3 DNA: TGCGCCAGCAGCTTGGGACTAGCGGGAACTAGCACAGATACGCAGTATTTT
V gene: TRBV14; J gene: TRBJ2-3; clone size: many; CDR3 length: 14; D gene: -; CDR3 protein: CASSPTVGVDTQYF; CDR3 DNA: TGTGCCAGCAGCCCGACGGTAGGGGTGGATACGCAGTATTTT
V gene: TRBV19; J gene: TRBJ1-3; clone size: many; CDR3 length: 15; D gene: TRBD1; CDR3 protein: CASSTLTGSGNTIYF; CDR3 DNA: TGTGCCAGTAGTACCCTGACAGGGTCTGGAAACACCATATATTTT
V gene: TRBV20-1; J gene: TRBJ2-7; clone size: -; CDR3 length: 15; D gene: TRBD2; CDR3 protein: CSAINSGLAVYEQYF; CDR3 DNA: TGCAGTGCTATTAATTCGGGACTAGCGGTATACGAGCAGTACTTC
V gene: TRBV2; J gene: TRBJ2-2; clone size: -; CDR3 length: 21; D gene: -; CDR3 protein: CASSKVGGSGFGTVNTGELFF; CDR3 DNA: TGTGCCAGCAGTAAAGTCGGGGGATCCGGGTTCGGGACAGTGAACACCGGGGAGCTGTTTTTT
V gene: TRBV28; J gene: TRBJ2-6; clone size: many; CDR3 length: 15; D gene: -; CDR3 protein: CASSPAGSGANVLTF; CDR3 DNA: TGTGCCAGCAGTCCGGCAGGGTCTGGGGCCAACGTCCTGACTTTC
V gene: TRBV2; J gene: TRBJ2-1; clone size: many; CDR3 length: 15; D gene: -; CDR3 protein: CASSELRAAYNEQFF; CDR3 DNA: TGTGCCAGCAGTGAATTAAGGGCGGCCTACAATGAGCAGTTCTTC
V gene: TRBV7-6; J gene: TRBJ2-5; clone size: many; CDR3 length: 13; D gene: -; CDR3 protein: CASSFGSEATQYF; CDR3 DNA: TGTGCCAGCAGCTTTGGGTCGGAGGCGACCCAGTACTTC
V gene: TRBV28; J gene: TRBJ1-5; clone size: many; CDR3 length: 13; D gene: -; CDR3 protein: CASSLYSGQPQHF; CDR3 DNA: TGTGCCAGCAGTCTTTACAGCGGTCAGCCCCAGCATTTT
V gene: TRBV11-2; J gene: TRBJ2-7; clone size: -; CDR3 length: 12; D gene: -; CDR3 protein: CASSSSWYEQYF; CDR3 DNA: TGTGCCAGCAGCTCCTCGTGGTACGAGCAGTACTTC
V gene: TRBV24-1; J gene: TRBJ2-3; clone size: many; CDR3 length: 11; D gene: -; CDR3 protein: CATSLTDTQYF; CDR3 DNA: TGTGCCACCAGCCTCACAGATACGCAGTATTTT
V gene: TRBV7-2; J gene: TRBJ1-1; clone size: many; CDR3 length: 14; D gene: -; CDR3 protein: CASSSWRGGTEAFF; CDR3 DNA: TGTGCCAGCAGCTCTTGGAGGGGGGGCACTGAAGCTTTCTTT
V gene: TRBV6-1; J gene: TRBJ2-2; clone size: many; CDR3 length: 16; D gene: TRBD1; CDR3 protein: CASRPEDRGYTGELFF; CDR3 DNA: TGTGCCAGCAGACCTGAGGACAGGGGGTACACCGGGGAGCTGTTTTTT
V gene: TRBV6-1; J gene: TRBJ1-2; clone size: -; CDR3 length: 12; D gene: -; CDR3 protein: CASSEQGIGYTF; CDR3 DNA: TGTGCCAGCAGTGAACAGGGAATCGGCTACACTTTC
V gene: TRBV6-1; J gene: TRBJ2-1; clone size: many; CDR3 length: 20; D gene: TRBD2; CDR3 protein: CASSERVGQGTSGLHNEQFF; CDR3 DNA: TGTGCCAGCAGTGAAAGGGTAGGGCAGGGGACTAGCGGACTTCACAATGAGCAGTTCTTC
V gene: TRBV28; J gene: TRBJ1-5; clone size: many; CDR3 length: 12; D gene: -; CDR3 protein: CASSLSRQPQHF; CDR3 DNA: TGTGCCAGCAGTTTAAGTAGGCAGCCCCAGCATTTT
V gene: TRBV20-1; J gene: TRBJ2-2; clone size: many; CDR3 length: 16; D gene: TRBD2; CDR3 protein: CSARALGLVNTGELFF; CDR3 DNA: TGCAGTGCTAGAGCTTTGGGACTAGTTAACACCGGGGAGCTGTTTTTT
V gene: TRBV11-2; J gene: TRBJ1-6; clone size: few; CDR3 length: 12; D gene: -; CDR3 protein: CASSTGNSPLHF; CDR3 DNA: TGTGCCAGCAGTACAGGGAATTCACCCCTCCACTTT
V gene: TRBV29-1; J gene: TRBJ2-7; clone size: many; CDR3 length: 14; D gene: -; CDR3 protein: CSVAFPGTPYEQYF; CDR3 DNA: TGCAGCGTAGCCTTTCCCGGGACACCCTACGAGCAGTACTTC
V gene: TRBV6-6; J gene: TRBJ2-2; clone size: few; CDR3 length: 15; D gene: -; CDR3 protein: CASSYNSENTGELFF; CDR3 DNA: TGTGCCAGCAGTTACAACAGCGAGAACACCGGGGAGCTGTTTTTT
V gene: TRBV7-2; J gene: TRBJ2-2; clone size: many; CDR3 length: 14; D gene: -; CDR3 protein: CASSLVRVGGELFF; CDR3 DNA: TGTGCCAGCAGCTTAGTAAGGGTGGGCGGGGAGCTGTTTTTT
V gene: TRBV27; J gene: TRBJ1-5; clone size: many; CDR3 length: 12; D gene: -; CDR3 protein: CASGYLGQPQHF; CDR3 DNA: TGTGCCAGCGGATATCTAGGACAGCCCCAGCATTTT
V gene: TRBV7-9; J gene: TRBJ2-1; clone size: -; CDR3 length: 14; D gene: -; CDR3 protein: CASRLTGNGNEQFF; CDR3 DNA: TGTGCCAGCAGGCTGACCGGGAATGGAAATGAGCAGTTCTTC
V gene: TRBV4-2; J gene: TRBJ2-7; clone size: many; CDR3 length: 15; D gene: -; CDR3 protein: CASSQAGQGLYEQYF; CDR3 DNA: TGTGCCAGCAGCCAGGCCGGGCAGGGTCTCTACGAGCAGTACTTC
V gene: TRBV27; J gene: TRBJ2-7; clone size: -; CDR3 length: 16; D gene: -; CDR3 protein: CASSYLSWASADEQYF; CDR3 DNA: TGTGCCAGCAGTTATTTATCGTGGGCTAGTGCAGACGAGCAGTACTTC
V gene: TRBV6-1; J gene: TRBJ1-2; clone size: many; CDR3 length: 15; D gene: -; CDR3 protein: CASSEVPGRAYGYTF; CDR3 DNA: TGTGCCAGCAGTGAAGTCCCCGGCAGGGCCTATGGCTACACCTTC
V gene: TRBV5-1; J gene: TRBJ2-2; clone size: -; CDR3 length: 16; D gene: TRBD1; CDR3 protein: CASSLAGTGNTGELFF; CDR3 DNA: TGCGCCAGCAGCTTGGCCGGGACAGGCAACACCGGGGAGCTGTTTTTT
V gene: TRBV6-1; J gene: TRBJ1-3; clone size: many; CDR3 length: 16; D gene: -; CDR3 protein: CASRAYPLSSGNTIYF; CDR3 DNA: TGTGCCAGCAGGGCCTACCCCTTAAGCTCTGGAAACACCATATATTTT
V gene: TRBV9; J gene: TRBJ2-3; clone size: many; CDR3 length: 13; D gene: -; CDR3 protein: CASSVAVEGTQYF; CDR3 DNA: TGTGCCAGCAGCGTAGCTGTAGAAGGGACGCAGTATTTT
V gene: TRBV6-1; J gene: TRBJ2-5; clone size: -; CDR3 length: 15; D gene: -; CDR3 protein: CATVSYSGGVETQYF; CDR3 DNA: TGTGCCACCGTATCCTATAGCGGAGGTGTAGAGACCCAGTACTTC